The clone carrying this T cell receptor (beta chain) was counted between two and nine times. With iRepertoire HTBI primers and Arm-PCR of CDR3 regions, TCR beta libraries were built. TCRdb reprocessed the multiplex PCR reads via MiXCR and lists one record per CDR3 protein. This table has roughly 420,000 distinct CDR3 sequences, 12% to 15% appearing once. This entry comes from a study of regulatory T cells in long-lasting Graves disease. Time point reported: newly diagnosed GD, antithyroid drugs for less than 3 months. PBMC RNA was the source of the TCR library. Graves' disease diagnosis was established per American Thyroid Association guidelines. Germline V gives CDR1 MNHEY, CDR2 SVGEGT. The V end was cut by 4 bases, the J end by 1 base, with 18 bases between. The CDR3 covers 17 residues. A further study also used this sample, focusing on T cells in Graves' hyperthyroidism and ophthalmopathy.

The V and J genes are TRBV6-2 or TRBV6-3 and TRBJ2-3; weak D call: TRBD1 (6 bases). This sample comprised peripheral blood mononuclear cells (PBMCs), obtained at new diagnosis, from a patient treated with antithyroid drugs. This TCR came from a woman between 45 and 65 years old with Graves disease. The chain's CDR3 is CASSSSFGTRGTDTQYF. The CDR3 coding sequence is TGTGCCAGCAGTTCATCATTTGGGACACGCGGCACAGATACGCAGTATTTT.